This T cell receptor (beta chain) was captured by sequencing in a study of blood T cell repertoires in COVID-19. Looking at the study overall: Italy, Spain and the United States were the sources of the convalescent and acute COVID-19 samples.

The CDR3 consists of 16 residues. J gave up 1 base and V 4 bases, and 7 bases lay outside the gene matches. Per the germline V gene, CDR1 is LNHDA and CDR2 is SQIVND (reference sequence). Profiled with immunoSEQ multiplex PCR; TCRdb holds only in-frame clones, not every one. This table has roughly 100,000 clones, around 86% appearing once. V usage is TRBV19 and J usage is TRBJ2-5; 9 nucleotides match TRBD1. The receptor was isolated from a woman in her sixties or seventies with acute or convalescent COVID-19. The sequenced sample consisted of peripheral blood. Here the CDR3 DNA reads TGTGCCAGTAGTAGATACAGGACAGGGGCCCAAGAGACCCAGTACTTC. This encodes CASSRYRTGAQETQYF.